Presented here are 30 T cell receptor beta chains from one specimen sequenced in a study of T cell responses to AZD1222 COVID-19 vaccine. Clones were read by immunoSEQ multiplex PCR, and TCRdb kept only the in-frame ones, dropping some. The sample holds roughly 67,000 clones, over 60% seen once. Material: peripheral blood, obtained on day 0 of AZD1222 vaccination. Every receptor here comes from an adult in good health.

The chain links TRBV4-2 to TRBJ1-1, with D possibly matching TRBD1 (6 bases). The CDR3 has 17 residues. Germline CDR1 reads LGHNA; CDR2 reads YNFKEQ. The ends were cut back, 0 bases at V and 6 bases at J, with 20 bases in the middle. CDR3 loop: CASSQDRGGEVLSEAFF. The CDR3 nucleotides read TGTGCCAGCAGCCAAGATAGGGGGGGCGAGGTTCTGTCTGAAGCTTTCTTT.

The chain uses TRBV5-6 and TRBJ1-1; D is unresolved. The V gene lost 3 bases and the J gene lost 5 bases, with 17 bases spanning the gap. CDR1 and CDR2 (germline): SGHDT, YYEEEE. The CDR3 is 15 amino acids. CDR3 sequence reads: CASSYLGALVTEAFF. The CDR3 bases are TGTGCCAGCAGCTACCTGGGAGCCTTGGTTACTGAAGCTTTCTTT.

V usage is TRBV6-5 and J usage is TRBJ1-3, with D maybe TRBD1 (5 bases). The CDR3 loop spans 13 amino acids. Germline-derived CDR1 and CDR2 are MNHEY and SVGAGI. Trimming removed 8 bases from V and 4 bases from J, with 12 bases in between. The CDR3 region is CASRSGAGNTIYF. CDR3 sequence (DNA): TGTGCCAGCCGCTCTGGGGCCGGAAACACCATATATTTT.

The V and J genes are TRBV3-1 (or the pseudogene TRBV3-2) and TRBJ1-1; no definite D call. V gave up 8 bases and J gave up 11 bases, with 15 bases separating them. The length of the CDR3 is 11 residues. Germline V CDR1 and CDR2: LGHDT, YNNKEL (reference sequence). CDR3 in amino acids: CASGPAEAAFF. The CDR3 DNA follows: TGTGCCAGCGGGCCGGCAGAGGCGGCTTTCTTT.

V usage is TRBV10-2 and J usage is TRBJ1-5; the match to TRBD1 covers 7 bases. Germline CDR1 and CDR2: WSHSY and SAAADI. There are 15 residues in the CDR3. V lost 6 bases to trimming and J lost 3 bases; unmatched junction nucleotides: 8. The CDR3 region is CASSERGPNNQPQHF. The DNA for the CDR3 is TGCGCCAGCAGCGAGAGGGGGCCCAACAATCAGCCCCAGCATTTT.

The chain recombines TRBV3-1 (or the pseudogene TRBV3-2) with TRBJ1-1; D remains unclear. V was pared by 4 bases and J by 5 bases, with 14 bases between. This CDR3 is built from 14 residues. Germline V gene lookup returns CDR1 LGHDT and CDR2 YNNKEL (reference sequence). Here the CDR3 reads CASSPSRVLTEAFF. The CDR3 DNA follows: TGTGCCAGCAGCCCCTCTAGGGTTTTGACTGAAGCTTTCTTT.

The V and J genes are TRBV28 and TRBJ2-1, with 7 positions matching TRBD2. The CDR3 covers 16 residues. V was pared by 4 bases and J by 7 bases, with 13 bases of the junction left unmatched. Germline V gene sequence: CDR1 MDHEN, CDR2 SYDVKM. This chain's CDR3 is CASSSGGLEGGNEQFF. CDR3 DNA sequence: TGTGCCAGCAGTTCAGGTGGACTAGAGGGTGGGAATGAGCAGTTCTTC.

This sequence joins TRBV6-5 and TRBJ1-1; 7 bases line up with TRBD1. Germline V gives CDR1 MNHEY, CDR2 SVGAGI. The CDR3 has 13 residues. V lost 8 bases and J lost 8; bases outside the gene matches: 11. CDR3 in amino acids: CASSGAGGTEAFF. The CDR3 DNA reads as TGTGCCAGCTCCGGCGCAGGGGGAACAGAAGCTTTCTTT.

This clone was observed a handful of times. CDR3 nucleotides: TGTGCCAGCAGTGAACCGGGACAACGGAGTGGCTACACCTTC. It is translated as CASSEPGQRSGYTF. The chain couples TRBV3-1 (or the pseudogene TRBV3-2) to TRBJ1-2; D perhaps matches TRBD1 (6 bases). Germline V gene lookup returns CDR1 LGHDT and CDR2 YNNKEL (reference sequence). This CDR3 spans 14 amino acids. Trimming removed 6 bases at V and 7 bases at J, with 18 bases between.

In the case of this clone: At one end, the junction sequence differs from germline, possibly due to a read error. The chain uses TRBV12-3 or TRBV12-4 and TRBJ1-1, with D possibly TRBD1 on 5 matching bases. CDR3 size: 11 residues. For the CDR3, the DNA is TGTGCCAGCAGTTTGGACACCAGCTGCCACTTT. This codes for CASSLDTSCHF.

The chain carries TRBV4-1 and TRBJ2-1; 13 bases are a match to TRBD2. There are 17 residues in the CDR3. CDR1 MGHRA and CDR2 YSYEKL come from the germline V gene. J lost 9 bases, V lost 2 bases, and 10 bases had no gene match. CDR3 DNA: TGCGCCAGCAGCCAACCTGGACTAGCGGGGGCAAGGGGTGAGCAGTTCTTC. Translating gives CASSQPGLAGARGEQFF.

The gene calls are TRBV2 and TRBJ1-2; D is undetermined. This CDR3 is built from 13 residues. Germline CDR1 reads SNHLY; CDR2 reads FYNNEI. The V end lost 6 bases, the J end lost 2 bases, and 10 bases lay between the germline ends. The DNA of the CDR3 is TGTGCCAGCAGCCTAGGATTGAACTATGGCTACACCTTC. Protein sequence: CASSLGLNYGYTF.

The chain combines TRBV6-6 with TRBJ2-3, with TRBD2 identical over 8 bases. Germline CDR1 MNHNY, CDR2 SVGAGI (reference sequence). J gave up 0 bases and V 2 bases, and 4 bases lay outside the gene matches. CDR3 length: 16 amino acids. The CDR3 sequence: CASSYTGGRSTDTQYF. CDR3 DNA sequence: TGTGCCAGCAGTTACACGGGGGGGCGGAGCACAGATACGCAGTATTTT.

The count of this clone is one. The CDR3 loop reads CASSRERGAYNEQFF. The CDR3 bases are TGTGCCAGCAGCCGAGAGAGGGGCGCCTACAATGAGCAGTTCTTC. This sequence joins TRBV6-5 and TRBJ2-1, with D perhaps being TRBD1 or TRBD2 (5 bases each). The V end was cut by 6 bases, the J end by 2 bases, with 14 bases between. The CDR3 sequence is 15 residues long. Per germline, CDR1 MNHEY and CDR2 SVGAGI.

On this clone itself: At one of its ends the junction is not consistent with the germline gene, which may arise from a read error. The rearrangement joins TRBV7-7 to TRBJ2-1, with TRBD1 as a possible D gene (6 bases). CDR1 SSHAT and CDR2 FNYEAQ come from the germline V gene (reference sequence). This CDR3 has 15 residues. CDR3 amino acids: CASSRAWGQYNEQFF. As DNA, the CDR3 is TGTGCTAGCAGCCGTGCGTGGGGGCAGTACAATGAGCAGTTCTTC.

This clone was detected a few times. The gene calls are TRBV18 and TRBJ1-1, with 8 bases lining up with TRBD1. Losses at the gene ends were 1 base for V and 0 bases for J; bases not matched to a gene: 4. Per germline, CDR1 KGHSH and CDR2 LQKENI. CDR3 length equals 16 residues. CDR3 loop: CASSPRVTGVNTEAFF. CDR3 sequence (DNA): TGTGCCAGCTCACCACGCGTGACAGGGGTGAACACTGAAGCTTTCTTT.

Note on this clone: Other DNA sequences in the sample encode the same CDR3. V gene TRBV11-2 combines with J gene TRBJ2-5; no reliable D call. Germline values: CDR1 SGHAT, CDR2 FQNNGV. The ends were cut back, 5 bases at V and 1 base at J, with 2 bases in the middle. The CDR3 consists of 11 residues. The CDR3 nucleotides are TGTGCCAGCAGCCTCCAAGAGACCCAGTACTTC. Amino acid sequence: CASSLQETQYF.

This clone was observed a few times. The genes are TRBV4-3 and TRBJ2-7, with TRBD1 matching 8 bases. The CDR3 is made up of 13 amino acids. Trimming at V came to 4 bases and at J to 3 bases, leaving 2 bases not matched to a gene. Germline V CDR1 and CDR2: LGHNA, YSLEER. The CDR3 DNA follows: TGCGCCAGCAGCCGGGGGACAGGCTACGAGCAGTACTTC. Translated: CASSRGTGYEQYF.

This clone has more than one count but fewer than ten. The V and J genes are TRBV30 and TRBJ2-7; 7 bases are shared with TRBD1. The V and J ends lost 5 bases and 3 bases, in that order; junction bases with no gene match: 4. The germline CDR1 and CDR2 sequences are GTSNPN and SVGIG (reference sequence). The CDR3 totals 12 residues. CDR3 amino acids: CAWGNRGYEQYF. The CDR3 DNA reads as TGTGCCTGGGGTAACAGGGGCTACGAGCAGTACTTC.

This chain joins TRBV7-2 and TRBJ2-5; no firm D call. The CDR3 extends over 15 amino acids. Trimming cost V 5 bases and J 2 bases, with 15 bases left between them. The germline V gene has CDR1 SGHTA and CDR2 FQGNSA. This CDR3 is CASSPSLNGQETQYF. As DNA, the CDR3 is TGTGCCAGCAGCCCAAGCCTAAACGGGCAAGAGACCCAGTACTTC.

The chain is built from TRBV10-3 and TRBJ1-1; a weak D match, TRBD1 (6 bases). The CDR3 extends over 11 amino acids. Trimming took off 6 bases at V and 6 bases at J, with 8 bases between the two ends. Germline V CDR1 and CDR2: ENHRY, SYGVKD. The DNA for the CDR3 is TGTGCCATCAGGAGGGGGTCTGAAGCTTTCTTT. It yields the protein CAIRRGSEAFF.

This rearrangement joins TRBV6-2 or TRBV6-3 to TRBJ2-7; D remains unclear. With 5 bases removed from V and 2 bases from J, the gap between germline ends came to 4 bases. The CDR3 is 11 amino acids. Germline V gives CDR1 MNHEY, CDR2 SVGEGT. The CDR3 is CASSRTYEQYF. In DNA, the CDR3 is TGTGCCAGCAGTAGGACCTACGAGCAGTACTTC.

The CDR3 nucleotides read TGCGCCAGCAGACAGATTTTCACAGGGTTAAACACAGATACGCAGTATTTT. Translating gives CASRQIFTGLNTDTQYF. The chain employs TRBV4-1 and TRBJ2-3, with D maybe TRBD1 (6 bases). The CDR3 runs to 17 residues. V shed 6 bases and J shed 2 bases, with 21 bases lying between them. The germline V gene has CDR1 MGHRA and CDR2 YSYEKL.

The chain carries TRBV10-1 and TRBJ1-3, with D unresolved. Trimming stripped 3 bases from V and 2 bases from J, with 8 bases between. The germline gives CDR1 WNHNN, CDR2 SYGVQD (reference sequence). The CDR3 has 14 residues. This CDR3 is CASSEGSAGNTIYF. The CDR3 DNA reads as TGCGCCAGCAGTGAAGGGTCAGCTGGAAACACCATATATTTT.

The chain uses TRBV7-9 and TRBJ2-3; D is undetermined. The CDR3 contains 14 residues. Trimming cost V 5 bases and J 1 base, with 10 bases left between them. Germline V gives CDR1 SEHNR, CDR2 FQNEAQ (reference sequence). The CDR3 is CASSPTPGTDTQYF. The DNA of the CDR3 is TGTGCCAGCAGCCCTACGCCCGGCACAGATACGCAGTATTTT.

V gene TRBV2 combines with J gene TRBJ1-1; TRBD1 is a possible D gene (6 bases). Germline values: CDR1 SNHLY, CDR2 FYNNEI. This CDR3 is built from 14 residues. The V end lost 6 bases, the J end lost 4 bases, and 15 bases lay between the germline ends. CDR3 in DNA: TGTGCCAGCAGGGTTGAGGGGGAGGCCACTGAAGCTTTCTTT. This sequence encodes CASRVEGEATEAFF.

On this clone: Sequence at one end of the junction differs from germline and may be a read error. The chain combines TRBV30 with TRBJ1-1; TRBD1 matches at 8 bases. The CDR3 totals 12 residues. CDR1 is GTSNPN and CDR2 is SVGIG in the germline V gene (reference sequence). The CDR3 DNA sequence: TGTGCCTGGGGACAGGGCGGGACTGAAGTTTTCTTT. Its translation: CAWGQGGTEVFF.

The CDR3 is CASSEGRTYGYTF. CDR3 sequence (DNA): TGTGCCAGCAGCGAGGGACGGACCTATGGCTACACCTTC. This chain connects TRBV5-5 to TRBJ1-2; D perhaps matches TRBD1 (5 bases). The CDR3 is 13 amino acids. Germline CDR1 is SGHKS and CDR2 is YYEKEE (reference sequence). The V and J ends lost 4 bases and 4 bases respectively, with 11 bases between them.

Here the CDR3 reads CASKGQPTNGGREAFF. For the CDR3, the DNA is TGTGCCAGTAAAGGGCAGCCCACTAACGGGGGCCGTGAAGCTTTCTTT. This chain joins TRBV19 and TRBJ1-1, with a weak D call TRBD1 (6 bases). Germline CDR1 LNHDA, CDR2 SQIVND (reference sequence). The CDR3 has 16 amino acids. V lost 7 bases, J lost 7 bases, and 25 bases lay in between.

This chain links TRBV20-1 with TRBJ2-7; D is undetermined. V lost 4 bases and J lost 7, with 8 bases in between. Germline-derived CDR1 and CDR2 are DFQATT and SNEGSKA (reference sequence). CDR3 length: 10 amino acids. The CDR3 region has the DNA TGCAGTGCTAACCAGGTAGAGCAGTACTTC. It codes for CSANQVEQYF.